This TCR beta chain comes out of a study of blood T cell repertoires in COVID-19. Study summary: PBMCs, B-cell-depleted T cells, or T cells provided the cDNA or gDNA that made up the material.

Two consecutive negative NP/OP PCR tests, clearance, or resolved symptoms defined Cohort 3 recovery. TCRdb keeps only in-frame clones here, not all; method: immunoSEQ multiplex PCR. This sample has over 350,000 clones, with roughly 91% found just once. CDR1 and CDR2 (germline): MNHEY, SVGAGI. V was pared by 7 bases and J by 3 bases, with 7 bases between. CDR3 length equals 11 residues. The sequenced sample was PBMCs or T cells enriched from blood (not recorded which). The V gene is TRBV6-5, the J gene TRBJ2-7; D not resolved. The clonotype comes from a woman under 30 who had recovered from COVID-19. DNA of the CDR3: TGTGCCAGCACCTTCGGCTACGAGCAGTACTTC. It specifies CASTFGYEQYF.